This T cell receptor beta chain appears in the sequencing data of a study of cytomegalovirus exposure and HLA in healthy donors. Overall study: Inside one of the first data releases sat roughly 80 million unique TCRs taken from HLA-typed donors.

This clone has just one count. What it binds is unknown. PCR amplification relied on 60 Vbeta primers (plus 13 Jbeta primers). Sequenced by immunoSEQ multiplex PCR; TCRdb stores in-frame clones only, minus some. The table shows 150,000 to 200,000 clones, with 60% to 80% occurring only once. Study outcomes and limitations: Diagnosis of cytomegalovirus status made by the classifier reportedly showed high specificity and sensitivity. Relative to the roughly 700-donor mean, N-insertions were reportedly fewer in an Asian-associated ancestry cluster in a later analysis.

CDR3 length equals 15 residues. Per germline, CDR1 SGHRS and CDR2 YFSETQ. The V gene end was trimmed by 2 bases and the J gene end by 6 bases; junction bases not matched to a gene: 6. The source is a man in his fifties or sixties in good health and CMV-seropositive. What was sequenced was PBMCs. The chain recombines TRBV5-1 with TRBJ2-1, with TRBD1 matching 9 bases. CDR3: CASSFRDRASNEQFF. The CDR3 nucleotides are TGCGCCAGCAGCTTCCGGGACAGGGCTAGCAATGAGCAGTTCTTC.